Shown below are 2 T cell receptor beta chains from a single sample sequenced in a study of shared T cell receptors in the human thymus. TCRdb keeps only in-frame clones here, not all; method: immunoSEQ multiplex PCR. The data hold about 730,000 clones, with 70% to 90% observed a single time. This sample was shared with a second study, whose subject was human thymus T cells.

Specimen: thymocytes. The receptors were gathered from a girl under three years old with a congenital heart defect.

CDR3 sequence: CSGTGNYGYTF. The CDR3 DNA follows: TGCAGTGGAACAGGGAACTATGGCTACACCTTC. This chain connects TRBV20-1 to TRBJ1-2; D possibly corresponds to TRBD1 (6 bases). This CDR3 is 11 amino acids long. The ends were cut back, 7 bases at V and 2 bases at J, with 8 bases in the middle. CDR1 and CDR2 (germline): DFQATT, SNEGSKA (reference sequence).

This clone appeared a single time. The rearrangement uses TRBV7-2 and TRBJ1-6; 7 nucleotides line up with TRBD1. The V and J ends lost 6 bases and 0 bases, in that order; junction bases with no gene match: 11. Germline CDR1 is SGHTA and CDR2 is FQGNSA. This CDR3 spans 18 amino acids. CDR3 region: CASRPPTRQGSYNSPLHF. The CDR3 DNA sequence: TGTGCCAGCAGACCGCCCACCAGACAGGGCTCCTATAATTCACCCCTCCACTTT.